The 18 T cell receptor beta chains below all came from one sample that was sequenced in a study of blood T cell repertoires in COVID-19. Generated by immunoSEQ multiplex PCR, the TCRdb table keeps only in-frame clones and is missing some. The repertoire holds 200,000 to 250,000 clones, 88% seen once, with around 3.8% in the top ten. The material sequenced was PBMCs or T cells enriched from blood (not recorded which). The receptors were gathered from a woman aged 30 to 39 who had been exposed to COVID-19.

The chain has TRBV28 and TRBJ1-5; tentatively, D is TRBD1 (5 bases). Trimming removed 4 bases at V and 1 base at J, with 20 bases between. The CDR3 consists of 18 residues. Per the germline V gene, CDR1 is MDHEN and CDR2 is SYDVKM. The DNA for the CDR3 is TGTGCCAGCAGTTCCCACCTCTCGGACATGCCGAGCAATCAGCCCCAGCATTTT. Translation gives CASSSHLSDMPSNQPQHF.

This chain connects TRBV19 to TRBJ1-1; 7 positions agree with TRBD1. Looked up from germline, CDR1 is LNHDA and CDR2 is SQIVND (reference sequence). This CDR3 region has 17 residues. J gave up 5 bases and V 1 base, and 13 bases lay outside the gene matches. The CDR3: CASSIGIEGAMWTEAFF. The CDR3 nucleotides read TGTGCCAGTAGTATAGGTATCGAGGGGGCTATGTGGACTGAAGCTTTCTTT.

This clone appeared once. The chain combines TRBV6-5 with TRBJ1-1, with D perhaps matching TRBD1 (5 bases). CDR1 is MNHEY and CDR2 is SVGAGI in the germline V gene. Trimming left V 3 bases short and J 4 bases short, with 15 bases between. This CDR3 spans 15 amino acids. This CDR3 is CASSYFRVEGTEAFF. Written as DNA, the CDR3 is TGTGCCAGCAGTTATTTCAGGGTCGAAGGCACTGAAGCTTTCTTT.

This clone has a handful of counts. This chain connects TRBV30 to TRBJ2-7; possibly TRBD1 for D (6 bases). The germline V and J ends were trimmed by 3 bases and 5 bases, with 14 bases remaining between them. Germline CDR1 is GTSNPN and CDR2 is SVGIG (reference sequence). The CDR3 totals 13 residues. The CDR3 reads CAWRPGAKDEQYF. Here the CDR3 DNA reads TGTGCCTGGAGACCAGGGGCGAAAGACGAGCAGTACTTC. Drawing the rest from reference TRBV30 and TRBJ2-7, the complete variable domain is SQTIHQWPATLVQPVGSPLSLECTVEGTSNPNLYWYRQAAGRGLQLLFYSVGIGQISSEVPQNLSASRPQDRQFILSSKKLLLSDSGFYLCAWRPGAKDEQYFGPGTRLTVT.

The genes are TRBV24-1 and TRBJ2-2; 10 nucleotides line up with TRBD2. CDR3 length: 17 residues. Trimming at V came to 3 bases and at J to 6 bases, leaving 9 bases not matched to a gene. Germline V CDR1 and CDR2: KGHDR, SFDVKD. The CDR3 DNA reads TGTGCCACCAGTGATCCTACTAGCGGGACGGGGTCCGGGGAGCTGTTTTTT. Residues: CATSDPTSGTGSGELFF.

The chain carries TRBV19 and TRBJ2-2, with TRBD2 matching over 10 bases. This CDR3 comprises 18 residues. CDR1 is LNHDA and CDR2 is SQIVND in the germline V gene (reference sequence). V was clipped by 0 bases and J by 4 bases; unmatched bases: 8. The CDR3, as DNA: TGTGCCAGTAGTATAGATATTCTAGCGGGAGCCGGCACCGGGGAGCTGTTTTTT. This encodes CASSIDILAGAGTGELFF.

The chain joins TRBV7-2 to TRBJ2-1, with 9 bases identical to TRBD2. The ends lost 6 bases at V and 1 base at J; junction bases unmatched: 4. Per the germline V gene, CDR1 is SGHTA and CDR2 is FQGNSA. The length of the CDR3 is 15 residues. Here the CDR3 DNA reads TGTGCCAGCAGTAGGACTAGCGCTTCCTACAATGAGCAGTTCTTC. It translates to CASSRTSASYNEQFF.

The chain uses TRBV27 and TRBJ2-7, with 8 bases identical to TRBD1. The CDR3 contains 13 residues. Germline CDR1 MNHEY, CDR2 SMNVEV (reference sequence). The V gene end was trimmed by 7 bases and the J gene end by 5 bases; junction bases not matched to a gene: 7. In DNA form, the CDR3 reads TGTGCCAGCACCACGGGACAGGTTCACGAGCAGTACTTC. Encoded protein: CASTTGQVHEQYF.

This sequence joins TRBV7-3 and TRBJ2-3; no firm D call. The V end was cut by 6 bases, the J end by 0 bases, with 19 bases between. Germline V lookup: CDR1 SGHTA, CDR2 FQGTGA. The CDR3 is 17 residues long. The DNA of the CDR3 is TGTGCCAGCAGTACTCATCCCCTCCCTTTAAGCACAGATACGCAGTATTTT. This gives the protein CASSTHPLPLSTDTQYF.

The chain couples TRBV6-5 to TRBJ1-2, with 7 bases lining up with TRBD1. CDR3 length: 12 residues. Germline CDR1 is MNHEY and CDR2 is SVGAGI. J lost 4 bases, V lost 8 bases, and 4 bases had no gene match. CDR3: CASHRDSYGYTF. In DNA form, the CDR3 reads TGTGCCAGCCACCGGGACAGCTATGGCTACACCTTC.

CDR3 sequence reads: CASSFRRGQDNQPQHF. The CDR3 region has the DNA TGTGCCAGCAGTTTTCGAAGAGGACAGGATAATCAGCCCCAGCATTTT. V gene TRBV27 combines with J gene TRBJ1-5; 7 bases line up with TRBD1. CDR1 MNHEY and CDR2 SMNVEV come from the germline V gene (reference sequence). Trimming cost V 3 bases and J 4 bases; bases outside gene matches: 9. There are 16 residues in the CDR3.

J is TRBJ2-3 and V is TRBV29-1; TRBD2 might be the D (5 bases). The germline V gene encodes CDR1 SQVTM and CDR2 ANQGSEA. V was shortened by 3 bases and J by 1 base, with 11 bases between the two germline ends. The CDR3 runs 14 residues. CDR3 DNA: TGCAGCGTTGATGGTGTCGGGGGCACAGATACGCAGTATTTT. It yields the protein CSVDGVGGTDTQYF.

The chain couples TRBV28 to TRBJ1-2; a possible D gene is TRBD1 (6 bases). Trimming removed 7 bases at V and 6 bases at J, with 18 bases between. Germline V gene lookup returns CDR1 MDHEN and CDR2 SYDVKM. CDR3 length: 14 residues. This CDR3 is CASTIRGTLNGYTF. For the CDR3, the DNA is TGTGCCAGCACCATTAGAGGGACATTGAATGGCTACACCTTC.

This chain connects TRBV5-8 to TRBJ2-7, with 10 positions matching TRBD2. The CDR3 runs to 18 residues. The junction had 17 bases not matched to a gene; V was cut back by 4 bases and J by 4 bases. Germline V gene lookup returns CDR1 SGHTS and CDR2 YDEGEE. Here the CDR3 DNA reads TGTGCCAGCAGCGTTGGAGCTAGCGGGAGAACCGTATTATACGAGCAGTACTTC. Its protein product is CASSVGASGRTVLYEQYF.

V gene TRBV24-1 combines with J gene TRBJ2-1; 7 bases line up with TRBD2. CDR3 size: 14 residues. The V gene's germline CDR1 is KGHDR and CDR2 SFDVKD. After removal of 1 base from V and 7 bases from J, the junction contained 3 bases not matched to a gene. The CDR3 DNA follows: TGTGCCACCAGTGATTTTGGCGGGAGTAATGAGCAGTTCTTC. It translates to CATSDFGGSNEQFF.

This clone was detected once. The chain has TRBV27 and TRBJ2-7, with TRBD1 matching 7 bases. Germline trimming cut 2 bases from V and 2 bases from J; bases unmatched to any gene: 6. The CDR3 is 15 amino acids. Germline V gene lookup returns CDR1 MNHEY and CDR2 SMNVEV (reference sequence). The chain's CDR3 is CASSLRQGITYEQYF. The CDR3 DNA follows: TGTGCCAGCAGTTTACGACAGGGAATAACCTACGAGCAGTACTTC.

The chain links TRBV18 to TRBJ1-1, with D perhaps TRBD1 (6 bases). Per germline, CDR1 KGHSH and CDR2 LQKENI. The germline V and J ends were trimmed by 5 bases and 1 base, with 8 bases remaining between them. The CDR3 extends over 13 amino acids. CDR3 DNA sequence: TGTGCCAGCTCAGGACAGACGAACACTGAAGCTTTCTTT. Protein sequence: CASSGQTNTEAFF.

V usage is TRBV5-6 and J usage is TRBJ1-2; no definite D call. CDR1 is SGHDT and CDR2 is YYEEEE in the germline V gene. This CDR3 is built from 13 residues. V lost 1 base to trimming and J lost 7 bases, with 11 bases between them. The CDR3 reads CASSLRRESGYTF. The CDR3 nucleotides read TGTGCCAGCAGCTTGAGACGGGAGTCTGGCTACACCTTC.